The 6 T cell receptor beta chains in this list originate from one sample, sequenced in a study of blood T cell repertoires in COVID-19. Assay: immunoSEQ multiplex PCR; the TCRdb copy retains only in-frame clones and omits some. The table includes around 110,000 clones, over 60% detected once. The specimen sequenced was peripheral blood. These receptors came from a man in his 70s with acute or convalescent COVID-19.

The chain combines TRBV3-1 (or the pseudogene TRBV3-2) with TRBJ1-1; a weak D match, TRBD1 (6 bases). This CDR3 spans 14 amino acids. Between the trimmed V and J ends, which lost 0 bases and 8 bases, there was a span of 13 bases. The germline V gene has CDR1 LGHDT and CDR2 YNNKEL (reference sequence). In nucleotides, the CDR3 is TGTGCCAGCAGCCAAGACACAGGGAGTACGGAAGCTTTCTTT. It codes for CASSQDTGSTEAFF.

The chain joins TRBV27 to TRBJ1-1; a weak D match, TRBD1 (5 bases). Trimming took off 2 bases at V and 1 base at J, with 20 bases between the two ends. The germline V gene encodes CDR1 MNHEY and CDR2 SMNVEV (reference sequence). This CDR3 region has 18 residues. The CDR3 reads CASSLTLPGAEGNTEAFF. CDR3 sequence (DNA): TGTGCCAGCAGTTTAACCCTCCCCGGGGCGGAGGGGAACACTGAAGCTTTCTTT.

The V call is TRBV10-3, the J call TRBJ2-3; a possible D gene is TRBD2 (6 bases). V lost 7 bases and J lost 2, with 10 bases in between. CDR3 length: 13 residues. Germline assignment: CDR1 ENHRY and CDR2 SYGVKD. CDR3 nucleotide sequence: TGTGCCATCATGGGCGGGGACACAGATACGCAGTATTTT. Translating gives CAIMGGDTDTQYF.

This chain joins TRBV18 and TRBJ1-2; 10 bases are a match to TRBD1. Germline V gene lookup returns CDR1 KGHSH and CDR2 LQKENI. This CDR3 contains 15 residues. Losses at the gene ends were 3 bases for V and 0 bases for J; bases not matched to a gene: 1. The CDR3 DNA reads as TGTGCCAGCTCACCGGGACAGGGGACTAACTATGGCTACACCTTC. Its protein is CASSPGQGTNYGYTF.

The chain employs TRBV5-6 and TRBJ1-2, with D hard to call. The V and J ends lost 0 bases and 5 bases respectively, with 14 bases between them. Germline-derived CDR1 and CDR2 are SGHDT and YYEEEE. The CDR3 is made up of 15 amino acids. The chain's CDR3 is CASSLDEGGMYGYTF. CDR3 nucleotide sequence: TGTGCCAGCAGCTTGGACGAGGGCGGGATGTATGGCTACACCTTC.

This sequence joins TRBV3-1 (or the pseudogene TRBV3-2) and TRBJ1-2, with D unresolved. Looked up from germline, CDR1 is LGHDT and CDR2 is YNNKEL (reference sequence). V shed 1 base and J shed 5 bases, with 5 bases lying between them. This CDR3 is built from 12 residues. CDR3 residues: CASSQGGYGYTF. The CDR3 DNA sequence: TGTGCCAGCAGCCAAGGCGGTTATGGCTACACCTTC.